This T cell receptor beta chain was sequenced in a study of response to subunit inactivated influenza vaccine. Trimming removed 1 base from V and 5 bases from J, with 12 bases in between. Germline CDR1 SGHVS, CDR2 FQNEAQ. The CDR3 totals 15 residues. TCRdb re-called the RT-PCR reads with MiXCR, one entry per CDR3 protein. The table records hundreds of thousands of distinct CDR3 sequences, about a fifth of them present only once. This TCR was sampled from a man between 50 and 69 years old who received an inactivated influenza vaccine. The specimen was PBMCs from blood, collected approximately 20 months after vaccination. The genes are TRBV7-8 and TRBJ1-5; a weak D match, TRBD1 (6 bases). In DNA, the CDR3 is TGTGCCAGCAGCTTAGAGGGGGGATATTATCAGCCCCAGCATTTT. This encodes CASSLEGGYYQPQHF.